This T cell receptor (beta chain) appears in the sequencing data of a study of cytomegalovirus exposure and HLA in healthy donors. Deletions cut 5 bases from V and 0 bases from J, with 19 bases between. This CDR3 spans 17 amino acids. 60 Vbeta and 13 Jbeta primers were used in PCR. Libraries were prepared by immunoSEQ multiplex PCR; TCRdb keeps only in-frame clonotypes and omits some of them. The sample includes over 50,000 clones, almost 70% of them seen just once. This chain joins TRBV5-3 and TRBJ2-3; weak D call: TRBD1 (5 bases). TRBV5-3 is treated as an ORF (open reading frame) with a function not yet certain. The clonotype was recovered from a man between 40 and 49 years old in good health and CMV-seropositive. The sequenced sample was PBMCs. The CDR3 is CARRDIGPPSSTDTQYF. The CDR3 DNA follows: TGTGCCAGAAGGGACATCGGTCCCCCATCTAGCACAGATACGCAGTATTTT.